This T cell receptor beta chain derives from a study of T-cell reconstitution after alpha-beta-depleted transplantation in children. Unique molecular identifiers tagged the TCRbeta library. TCRdb redid the calling of the PCR reads with MiXCR, one entry per CDR3 protein. Among under 450,000 distinct CDR3 sequences listed, around 15% were seen once. Germline V gene sequence: CDR1 KGHSH, CDR2 LQKENI. CDR3 length equals 14 residues. V lost 6 bases and J lost 7; bases outside the gene matches: 9. The source material was PBMCs, mostly from graft donor cells, sampled 360 days after TCRalphabeta/CD19-depleted stem cell transplant. This clonotype was sampled from a boy under two years old who had a stem cell transplant for Wiskott-Aldrich syndrome, so the T cells may come from the graft donor. The V and J genes are TRBV18 and TRBJ2-4, with 7 nucleotides matching TRBD1. The DNA for the CDR3 is TGTGCCAGCTCTACCTTAGGGGGCCGGAACATTCAGTACTTC. Translating it yields CASSTLGGRNIQYF. Filled out from reference TRBV18 and TRBJ2-4, the complete variable domain reads NAGVMQNPRHLVRRRGQEARLRCSPMKGHSHVYWYRQLPEEGLKFMVYLQKENIIDESGMPKERFSAEFPKEGPSILRIQQVVRGDSAAYFCASSTLGGRNIQYFGAGTRLSVL.